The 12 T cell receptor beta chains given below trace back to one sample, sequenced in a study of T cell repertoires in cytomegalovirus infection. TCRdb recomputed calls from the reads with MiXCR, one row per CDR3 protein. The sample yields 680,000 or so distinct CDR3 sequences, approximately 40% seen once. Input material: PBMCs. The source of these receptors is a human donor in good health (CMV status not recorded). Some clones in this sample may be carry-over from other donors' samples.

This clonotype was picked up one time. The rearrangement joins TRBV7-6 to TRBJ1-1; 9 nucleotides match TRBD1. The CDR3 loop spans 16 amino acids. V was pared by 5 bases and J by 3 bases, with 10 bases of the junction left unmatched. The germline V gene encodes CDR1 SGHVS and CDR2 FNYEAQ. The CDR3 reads CASSNGQGTMYTEAFF. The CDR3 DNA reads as TGTGCCAGCAGCAACGGACAGGGGACGATGTACACTGAAGCTTTCTTT.

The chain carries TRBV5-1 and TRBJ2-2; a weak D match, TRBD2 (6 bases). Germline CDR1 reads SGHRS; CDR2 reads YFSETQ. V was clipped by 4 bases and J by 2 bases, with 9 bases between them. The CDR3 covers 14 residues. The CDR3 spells CASSVGLNTGELFF. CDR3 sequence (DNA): TGCGCCAGCAGCGTGGGACTCAACACCGGGGAGCTGTTTTTT.

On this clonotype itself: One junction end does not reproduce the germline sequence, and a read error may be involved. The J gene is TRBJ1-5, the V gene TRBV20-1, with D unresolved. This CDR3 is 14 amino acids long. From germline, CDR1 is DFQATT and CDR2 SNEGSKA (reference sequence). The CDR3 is CSARDPNSNRPQHF. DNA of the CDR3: TGCAGTGCTAGAGATCCAAATAGCAATCGGCCCCAGCATTTT.

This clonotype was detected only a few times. CDR3 sequence: CASRGFEKLFF. In DNA, the CDR3 is TGCGCCAGCAGGGGGTTTGAAAAACTGTTTTTT. This chain links TRBV4-1 with TRBJ1-4; unclear D gene. The CDR3 covers 11 residues. Per germline, CDR1 MGHRA and CDR2 YSYEKL. Trimming shortened V by 6 bases and J by 7 bases, and 6 bases separated the two germline ends.

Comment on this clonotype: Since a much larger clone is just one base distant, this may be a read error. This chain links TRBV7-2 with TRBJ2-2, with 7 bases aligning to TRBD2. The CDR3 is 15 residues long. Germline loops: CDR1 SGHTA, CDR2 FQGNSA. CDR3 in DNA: TGTGCCAGCAGCTTACTAGCGGTGAACACCGGGGATCTGTTTTTT. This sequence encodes CASSLLAVNTGDLFF.

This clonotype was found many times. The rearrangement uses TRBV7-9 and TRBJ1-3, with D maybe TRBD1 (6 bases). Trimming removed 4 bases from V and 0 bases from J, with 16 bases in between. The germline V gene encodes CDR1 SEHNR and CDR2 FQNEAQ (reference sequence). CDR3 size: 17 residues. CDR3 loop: CASSSPGQFRSGNTIYF. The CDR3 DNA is TGTGCCAGCAGCTCGCCTGGACAGTTCCGCTCTGGAAACACCATATATTTT. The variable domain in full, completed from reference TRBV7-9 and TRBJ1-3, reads DTGVSQNPRHKITKRGQNVTFRCDPISEHNRLYWYRQTLGQGPEFLTYFQNEAQLEKSRLLSDRFSAERPKGSFSTLEIQRTEQGDSAMYLCASSSPGQFRSGNTIYFGEGSWLTVV.

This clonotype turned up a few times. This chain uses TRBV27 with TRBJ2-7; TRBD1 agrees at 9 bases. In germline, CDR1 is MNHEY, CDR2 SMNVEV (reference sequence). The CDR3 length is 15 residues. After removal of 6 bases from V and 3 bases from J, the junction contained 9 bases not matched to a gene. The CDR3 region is CASRPSGTGIYEQYF. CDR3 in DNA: TGTGCCAGCAGGCCGTCCGGGACAGGGATCTACGAGCAGTACTTC.

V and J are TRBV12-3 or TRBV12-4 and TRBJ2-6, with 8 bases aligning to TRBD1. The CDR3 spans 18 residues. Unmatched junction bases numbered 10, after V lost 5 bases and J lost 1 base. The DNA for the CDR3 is TGTGCCAGCAGTCCCTTCCCAGGGGGCGGTTCTGGGGCCAACGTCCTGACTTTC. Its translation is CASSPFPGGGSGANVLTF.

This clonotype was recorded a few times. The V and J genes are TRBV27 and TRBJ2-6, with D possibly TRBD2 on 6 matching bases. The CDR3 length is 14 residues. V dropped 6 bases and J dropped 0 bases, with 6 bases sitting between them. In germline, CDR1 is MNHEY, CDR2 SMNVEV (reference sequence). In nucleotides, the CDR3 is TGTGCCAGCAGGGGGGGCTCTGGGGCCAACGTCCTGACTTTC. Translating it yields CASRGGSGANVLTF.

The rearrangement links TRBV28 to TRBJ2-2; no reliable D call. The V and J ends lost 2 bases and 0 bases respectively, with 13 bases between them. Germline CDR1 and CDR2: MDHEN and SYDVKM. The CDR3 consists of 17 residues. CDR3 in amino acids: CASSLVEGEPNTGELFF. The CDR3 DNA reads TGTGCCAGCAGTTTAGTGGAAGGAGAGCCGAACACCGGGGAGCTGTTTTTT. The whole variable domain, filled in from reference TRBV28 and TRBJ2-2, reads DVKVTQSSRYLVKRTGEKVFLECVQDMDHENMFWYRQDPGLGLRLIYFSYDVKMKEKGDIPEGYSVSREKKERFSLILESASTNQTSMYLCASSLVEGEPNTGELFFGEGSRLTVL.

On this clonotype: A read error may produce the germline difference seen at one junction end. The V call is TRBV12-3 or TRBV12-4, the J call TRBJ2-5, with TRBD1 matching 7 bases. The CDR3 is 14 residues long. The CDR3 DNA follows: TGTGCCAGCAGCCTTCTAGGGGGCGGAGAGACCAAGTACTTC. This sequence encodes CASSLLGGGETKYF.

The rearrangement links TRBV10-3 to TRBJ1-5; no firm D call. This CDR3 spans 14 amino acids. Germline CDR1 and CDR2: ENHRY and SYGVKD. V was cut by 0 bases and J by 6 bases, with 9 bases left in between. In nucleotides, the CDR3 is TGTGCCATCAGTGAGTCTTCCCTGGTTCAGCCCCAGCATTTT. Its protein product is CAISESSLVQPQHF.